What follows describes a single T cell receptor (beta chain). No antigen is known for it. Genomic DNA of every subset was divided equally among multiple immunoSEQ plates. Assay used: immunoSEQ multiplex PCR; TCRdb lists only in-frame clones, some missing. The sample yields hundreds of thousands of clones, approximately 96% seen once. These data are taken from a study of shared clonotypes between healthy human individuals. Study context: CD4 naive cells filled three plates per donor, CD4 memory three, CD8 naive two and CD8 memory one. Study findings and constraints: Genetic and exposure-history diversity was limited by the few donors. Memory subsets had estimated richness that was generally smaller than that of naive subsets.

Naive CD8 isolation took CD45RO-negative cells positively selected for CCR7 and excluded terminally differentiated effector memory CD45RA+ cells. The CDR3 consists of 17 residues. The ends were cut back, 2 bases at V and 1 base at J, with 15 bases in the middle. Looked up from germline, CDR1 is SGDLS and CDR2 is YYNGEE. The chain has TRBV9 and TRBJ2-2; D possibly corresponds to TRBD1 (6 bases). Source material: naive CD8+ T cells sorted from blood. The TCR was taken from a woman younger than 45 in good health. This CDR3 reads CASSVRHRTVNTGELFF. CDR3 nucleotide sequence: TGTGCCAGCAGCGTCAGACATAGGACAGTGAACACCGGGGAGCTGTTTTTT.